The rows below give T cell receptor beta chains drawn from one sample of a study of blood T cell repertoires in COVID-19. TCRdb's copy holds only in-frame clones and misses some; the assay was immunoSEQ multiplex PCR. The table shows roughly 55,000 clones, with around four fifths occurring only once. Sequenced material: peripheral blood. The receptors were gathered from a woman in her sixties or seventies with acute or convalescent COVID-19. Both conserved end residues are part of each CDR3. The D gene is left open where the match is weak. Clone size is stated in some rows and not others, as once, few, many or a class when expanded.

V	D	size	J	CDR3	DNA
TRBV28	NA	few	TRBJ1-5	CASSLGLPGVRNQPQHF	TGTGCCAGCAGTTTAGGTTTGCCAGGCGTTCGCAATCAGCCCCAGCATTTT
TRBV19	TRBD1	NA	TRBJ1-5	CASSTIRGRNQPQHF	TGTGCCAGTAGTACGATCAGGGGGCGAAATCAGCCCCAGCATTTT
TRBV5-1	TRBD1	NA	TRBJ1-6	CASSLAGRGDDNSPLHF	TGCGCCAGCAGCTTGGCGGGCAGGGGGGATGATAATTCACCCCTCCACTTT
TRBV7-2	NA	once	TRBJ1-6	CASSLTDSPLHF	TGTGCCAGCAGCTTAACTGATTCACCCCTCCACTTT
TRBV5-8	TRBD1	once	TRBJ1-6	CASSHGTGLKNSPLHF	TGTGCCAGCAGCCATGGGACAGGGTTAAAAAATTCACCCCTCCACTTT
TRBV18	TRBD1	NA	TRBJ1-1	CASSQTGGRGTEAFF	TGTGCCAGCTCACAGACAGGGGGACGGGGCACTGAAGCTTTCTTT
TRBV6-6	NA	once	TRBJ2-7	CASKDFSYEQYF	TGTGCCAGCAAAGACTTCAGCTACGAGCAGTACTTC
TRBV6-6	NA	NA	TRBJ2-7	CASSYGQGQNYEQYF	TGTGCCAGCAGTTATGGGCAGGGACAAAATTACGAGCAGTACTTC
TRBV6-1	NA	NA	TRBJ2-1	CASSEYGRGSYNEQFF	TGTGCCAGCAGTGAATATGGCAGGGGTTCCTACAATGAGCAGTTCTTC
TRBV5-5	NA	few	TRBJ2-7	CASSYTREQYF	TGTGCCAGCAGCTACACTAGGGAGCAGTACTTC
TRBV3-1/TRBV3-2	TRBD1	NA	TRBJ1-3	CASSPGTGFSGNTIYF	TGTGCCAGCAGCCCCGGGACAGGCTTCTCTGGAAACACCATATATTTT
TRBV5-4	NA	NA	TRBJ1-2	CASSLAGRALGGYTF	TGTGCCAGCAGCTTGGCGGGCAGGGCTCTGGGTGGCTACACCTTC
TRBV2	NA	NA	TRBJ2-2	CASRLEAGATGELFF	TGTGCCAGCAGGCTTGAGGCGGGGGCCACCGGGGAGCTGTTTTTT
TRBV27	TRBD1	NA	TRBJ1-2	CASSLSIGGGYGYTF	TGTGCCAGCAGTTTATCAATAGGGGGCGGCTATGGCTACACCTTC
TRBV5-1	NA	NA	TRBJ1-1	CASSLVGGWNTEAFF	TGCGCCAGCAGCTTGGTCGGGGGGTGGAACACTGAAGCTTTCTTT
TRBV6-5	NA	NA	TRBJ2-7	CASSSLTGYEQYF	TGTGCCAGCAGTTCCCTGACAGGCTACGAGCAGTACTTC
TRBV9	NA	NA	TRBJ1-1	CASSAVGQGGTEAFF	TGTGCCAGCAGCGCCGTGGGACAAGGGGGCACTGAAGCTTTCTTT
TRBV7-2	TRBD1	NA	TRBJ1-6	CASSLATGNSPLHF	TGTGCCAGCAGCTTAGCGACAGGGAACTCACCCCTCCACTTT
TRBV2	TRBD1	NA	TRBJ1-2	CASSERGRRVDYGYTF	TGTGCCAGCAGTGAAAGGGGGCGGAGGGTGGACTATGGCTACACCTTC
TRBV7-2	NA	NA	TRBJ2-5	CASSGLRGIQETQYF	TGTGCCAGCAGCGGTCTCAGGGGAATACAAGAGACCCAGTACTTC
TRBV14	NA	NA	TRBJ1-2	CASSRALTYGYTF	TGTGCCAGCAGCCGGGCATTAACCTATGGCTACACCTTC
TRBV29-1	NA	NA	TRBJ1-2	CSVTRTGSDYGYTF	TGCAGCGTAACCCGTACAGGGTCCGACTATGGCTACACCTTC
TRBV5-5	TRBD2	few	TRBJ2-7	CASSPDSGRSYEQYF	TGTGCCAGCAGCCCGGATAGCGGGAGATCCTACGAGCAGTACTTC
TRBV2	TRBD1	NA	TRBJ1-1	CASLEPPGTGGTEAFF	TGTGCCAGCTTAGAGCCCCCCGGGACAGGGGGCACTGAAGCTTTCTTT
TRBV19	TRBD1	few	TRBJ1-2	CASSILPAQGSFGYTF	TGTGCCAGTAGTATCCTCCCGGCACAGGGGAGCTTTGGCTACACCTTC
TRBV9	TRBD1	NA	TRBJ1-1	CASSGLTGGNTEAFF	TGTGCCAGCAGCGGACTCACAGGGGGGAACACTGAAGCTTTCTTT
TRBV6-5	TRBD1	NA	TRBJ2-7	CATTGGSYEQYF	TGTGCCACCACAGGGGGCAGCTACGAGCAGTACTTC
TRBV9	NA	NA	TRBJ2-1	CASSVVGSSRYNEQFF	TGTGCCAGCAGCGTAGTAGGTAGCAGCCGATACAATGAGCAGTTCTTC
TRBV14	TRBD1	NA	TRBJ2-3	CASSQDHLQGLGTDTQYF	TGTGCCAGCAGCCAAGACCACCTACAGGGGCTGGGGACAGATACGCAGTATTTT
TRBV2	NA	few	TRBJ2-2	CASLKGQGYTGELFF	TGTGCCAGCCTCAAGGGGCAGGGGTACACCGGGGAGCTGTTTTTT
TRBV7-3	NA	once	TRBJ1-1	CASSFQAYTEAFF	TGTGCCAGCAGCTTCCAGGCTTACACTGAAGCTTTCTTT
TRBV5-4	TRBD1	NA	TRBJ1-4	CASSSVQGAANEKLFF	TGTGCCAGCAGCTCAGTACAGGGGGCCGCTAATGAAAAACTGTTTTTT
TRBV7-9	NA	once	TRBJ2-6	CASSLKGGPDLSGANVLTF	TGTGCCAGCAGCTTAAAGGGAGGTCCCGATCTCTCTGGGGCCAACGTCCTGACTTTC
TRBV11-2	TRBD2	NA	TRBJ2-7	CASSLVAGEYEQYF	TGTGCCAGCAGCTTAGTAGCGGGAGAGTACGAGCAGTACTTC
TRBV24-1	TRBD1	NA	TRBJ1-2	CATSDTGTGTYGYTF	TGTGCCACCAGTGACACCGGGACAGGGACCTATGGCTACACCTTC
TRBV5-1	TRBD2	NA	TRBJ2-1	CASSSGSSGPYNEQFF	TGCGCCAGCAGCTCGGGGTCTAGCGGGCCCTACAATGAGCAGTTCTTC